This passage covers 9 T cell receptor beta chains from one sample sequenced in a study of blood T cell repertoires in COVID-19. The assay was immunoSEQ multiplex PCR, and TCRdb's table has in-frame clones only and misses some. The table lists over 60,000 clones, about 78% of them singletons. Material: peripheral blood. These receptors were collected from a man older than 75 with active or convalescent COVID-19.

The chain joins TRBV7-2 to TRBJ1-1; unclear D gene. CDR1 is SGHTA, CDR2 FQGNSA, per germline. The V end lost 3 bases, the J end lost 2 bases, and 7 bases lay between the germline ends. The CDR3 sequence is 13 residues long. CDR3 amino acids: CASSFQENTEAFF. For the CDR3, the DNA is TGTGCCAGCAGCTTTCAGGAAAACACTGAAGCTTTCTTT.

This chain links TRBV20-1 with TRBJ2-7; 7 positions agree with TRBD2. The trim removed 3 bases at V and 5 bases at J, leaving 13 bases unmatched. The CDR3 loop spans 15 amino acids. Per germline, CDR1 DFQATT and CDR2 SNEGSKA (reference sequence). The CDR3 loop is CSASGPSGRSHEQYF. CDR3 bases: TGCAGTGCTAGTGGTCCTAGCGGAAGATCCCACGAGCAGTACTTC.

CDR3 DNA sequence: TGTGCCAGCAGCTTAATCAGCGGGGGGGCGTGGGAGACCCAGTACTTC. Protein sequence: CASSLISGGAWETQYF. The chain couples TRBV7-8 to TRBJ2-5, with 10 bases aligning to TRBD2. Looked up from germline, CDR1 is SGHVS and CDR2 is FQNEAQ. This CDR3 has 16 residues. The V gene end was trimmed by 2 bases and the J gene end by 5 bases; junction bases not matched to a gene: 8.

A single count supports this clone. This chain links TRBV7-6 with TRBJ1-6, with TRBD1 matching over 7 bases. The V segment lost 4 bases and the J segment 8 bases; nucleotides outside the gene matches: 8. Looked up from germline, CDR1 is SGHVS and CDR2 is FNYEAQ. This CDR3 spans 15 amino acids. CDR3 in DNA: TGTGCCAGCAGCTCGCTTACAGGGGACTATTCACCCCTCCACTTT. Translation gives CASSSLTGDYSPLHF.

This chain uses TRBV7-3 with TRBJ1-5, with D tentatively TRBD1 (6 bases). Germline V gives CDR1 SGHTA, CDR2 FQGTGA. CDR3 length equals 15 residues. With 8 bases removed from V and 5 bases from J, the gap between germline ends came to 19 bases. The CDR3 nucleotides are TGTGCCAGCCCTAAGAGGGGGAGAGGGCATCAGCCCCAGCATTTT. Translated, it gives CASPKRGRGHQPQHF.

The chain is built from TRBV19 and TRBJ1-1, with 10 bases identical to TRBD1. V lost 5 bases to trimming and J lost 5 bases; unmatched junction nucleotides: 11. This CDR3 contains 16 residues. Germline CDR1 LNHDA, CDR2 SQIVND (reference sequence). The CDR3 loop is CASSAGDRGLRTEAFF. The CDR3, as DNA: TGTGCCAGTAGTGCCGGGGACAGGGGTCTTCGAACTGAAGCTTTCTTT.

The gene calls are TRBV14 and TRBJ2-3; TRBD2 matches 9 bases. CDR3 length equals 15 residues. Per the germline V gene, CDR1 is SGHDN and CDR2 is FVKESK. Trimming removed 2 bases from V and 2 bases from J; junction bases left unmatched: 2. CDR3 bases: TGTGCCAGCAGCCAAACTAGCGGGTTCACAGATACGCAGTATTTT. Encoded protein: CASSQTSGFTDTQYF.

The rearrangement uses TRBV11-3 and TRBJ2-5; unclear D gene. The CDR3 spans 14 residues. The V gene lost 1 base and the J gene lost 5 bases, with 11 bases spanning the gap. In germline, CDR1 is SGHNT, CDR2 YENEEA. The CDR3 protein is CASSLAPYPETQYF. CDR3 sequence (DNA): TGTGCCAGCAGCTTAGCCCCCTATCCGGAGACCCAGTACTTC.

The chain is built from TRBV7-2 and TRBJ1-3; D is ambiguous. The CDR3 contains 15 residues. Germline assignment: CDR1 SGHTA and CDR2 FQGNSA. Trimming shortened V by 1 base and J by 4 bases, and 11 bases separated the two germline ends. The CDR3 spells CASSLDSGMGNTIYF. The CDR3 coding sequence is TGTGCCAGCAGCTTAGATTCGGGGATGGGAAACACCATATATTTT.